Listed here is a single T cell receptor (beta chain). Its target is not known. The data derive from a study of cytomegalovirus exposure and HLA in healthy donors. Vbeta (60) and Jbeta (13) primers were used in the PCR. TCRdb keeps only in-frame clones here, not all; method: immunoSEQ multiplex PCR. The sample holds some 200,000 clones, 70% to 80% seen once. The study, taken as a whole, reports: The investigators catalogued 150 or so TCR beta chains as cytomegalovirus-associated. Per published accounts, TCR beta sequences correctly predicted the HLA-A and HLA-B alleles of most subjects.

Sequencing input: PBMCs. The clonotype comes from a man aged 40-49 years in good health and CMV-seronegative.

This CDR3 is CASSPTYRAINNEQFF. The CDR3 DNA reads as TGTGCCAGCAGCCCAACCTACAGGGCTATTAACAATGAGCAGTTCTTC. This chain links TRBV7-9 with TRBJ2-1, with D possibly TRBD1 on 6 matching bases. Germline CDR1 and CDR2: SEHNR and FQNEAQ (reference sequence). The CDR3 is 16 amino acids. Trimming pared 5 bases from V and 5 bases from J, leaving 19 bases between.